Reported below is one T cell receptor beta chain. The assay was immunoSEQ multiplex PCR, and TCRdb's table has in-frame clones only and misses some. Counted here are 150,000 to 200,000 clones, about 91% occurring once; the ten biggest clones make up just over 2%. The CDR3 consists of 14 residues. CDR1 MNHEY and CDR2 SVGAGI come from the germline V gene. V shed 7 bases and J shed 2 bases, with 14 bases lying between them. These data originate in a study of control samples from healthy donors and cancer patients. The origin of this receptor is a woman in her thirties or forties in good health. Sequencing was carried out using blood. The V gene is TRBV6-5, the J gene TRBJ2-5, with D possibly matching TRBD1 (5 bases). CDR3 sequence reads: CASTRTPAQETQYF. The CDR3 nucleotides are TGTGCCAGCACTCGGACACCGGCTCAAGAGACCCAGTACTTC.